A single sample gave rise to the 3 T cell receptor beta chains below, sequenced in a study of OX40 agonist ivuxolimab in advanced cancers. TCRdb keeps only in-frame clones here, not all; method: immunoSEQ multiplex PCR. This table holds about 92,000 clones, roughly 90% found once. The sequences come from CD4+ or CD8+ T cells sorted from blood, collected in a trial of the OX40 agonist ivuxolimab. These receptors originate from an adult with an advanced solid tumor such as melanoma, head and neck, liver or kidney cancer.

The chain employs TRBV5-1 and TRBJ1-1; D might be TRBD1 (6 bases). Trimming removed 4 bases from V and 1 base from J, with 11 bases in between. Germline-derived CDR1 and CDR2 are SGHRS and YFSETQ. The CDR3 spans 14 residues. The CDR3 protein is CASSQQGRNTEAFF. Written as DNA, the CDR3 is TGCGCCAGCAGCCAACAGGGAAGGAACACTGAAGCTTTCTTT.

This clone was recorded only once. The gene calls are TRBV7-9 and TRBJ2-7; D unclear. CDR3 length: 13 amino acids. V was clipped by 1 base and J by 4 bases, with 8 bases between them. Germline CDR1 SEHNR, CDR2 FQNEAQ (reference sequence). The CDR3 region has the DNA TGTGCCAGCAGCTTAGGAGTAGGGTACGAGCAGTACTTC. Residues: CASSLGVGYEQYF.

The CDR3 protein is CASSARPITYEQYF. As DNA, the CDR3 is TGTGCCAGCAGCGCCCGCCCCATAACCTACGAGCAGTACTTC. J is TRBJ2-7 and V is TRBV9, with D unclear. The V gene's germline CDR1 is SGDLS and CDR2 YYNGEE. This CDR3 region has 14 residues. With 3 bases removed from V and 2 bases from J, the gap between germline ends came to 12 bases.